Below, one TCR beta chain is given with its context. This sample is part of a study of blood T cell repertoires in COVID-19. Assay used: immunoSEQ multiplex PCR; TCRdb lists only in-frame clones, some missing. Of hundreds of thousands of clones listed, 70% to 90% were seen once; the top ten hold around 1.8%. After removal of 5 bases from V and 5 bases from J, the junction contained 6 bases not matched to a gene. The CDR3 contains 15 residues. The germline V gene has CDR1 KGHDR and CDR2 SFDVKD. The chain uses TRBV24-1 and TRBJ1-4; 8 bases match TRBD1. The clonotype originates from a man aged 40-49 years who had recovered from COVID-19. Material for sequencing was PBMCs or T cells enriched from blood (not recorded which). The CDR3 nucleotides read TGTGCCACCAGTGCCCCAGACAGGGGAAATGAAAAACTGTTTTTT. Translating gives CATSAPDRGNEKLFF.